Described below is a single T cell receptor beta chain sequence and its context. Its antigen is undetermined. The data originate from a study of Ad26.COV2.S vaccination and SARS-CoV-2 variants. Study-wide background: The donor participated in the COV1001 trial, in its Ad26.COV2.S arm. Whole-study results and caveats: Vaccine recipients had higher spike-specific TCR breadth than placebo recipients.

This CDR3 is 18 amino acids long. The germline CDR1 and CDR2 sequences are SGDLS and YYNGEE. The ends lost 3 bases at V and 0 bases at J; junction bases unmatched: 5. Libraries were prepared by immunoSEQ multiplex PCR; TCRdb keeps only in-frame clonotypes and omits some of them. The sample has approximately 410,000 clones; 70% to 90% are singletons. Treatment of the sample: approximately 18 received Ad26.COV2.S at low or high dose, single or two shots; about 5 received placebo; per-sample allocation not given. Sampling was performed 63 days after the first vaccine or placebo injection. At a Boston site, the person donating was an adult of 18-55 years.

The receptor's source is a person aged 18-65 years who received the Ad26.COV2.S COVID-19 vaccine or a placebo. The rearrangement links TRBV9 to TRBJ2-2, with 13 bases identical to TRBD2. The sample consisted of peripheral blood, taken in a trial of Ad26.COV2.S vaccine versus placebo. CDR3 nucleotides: TGTGCCAGCAGCGCCCCGACTAGCGGGGGGCCGAACACCGGGGAGCTGTTTTTT. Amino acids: CASSAPTSGGPNTGELFF.